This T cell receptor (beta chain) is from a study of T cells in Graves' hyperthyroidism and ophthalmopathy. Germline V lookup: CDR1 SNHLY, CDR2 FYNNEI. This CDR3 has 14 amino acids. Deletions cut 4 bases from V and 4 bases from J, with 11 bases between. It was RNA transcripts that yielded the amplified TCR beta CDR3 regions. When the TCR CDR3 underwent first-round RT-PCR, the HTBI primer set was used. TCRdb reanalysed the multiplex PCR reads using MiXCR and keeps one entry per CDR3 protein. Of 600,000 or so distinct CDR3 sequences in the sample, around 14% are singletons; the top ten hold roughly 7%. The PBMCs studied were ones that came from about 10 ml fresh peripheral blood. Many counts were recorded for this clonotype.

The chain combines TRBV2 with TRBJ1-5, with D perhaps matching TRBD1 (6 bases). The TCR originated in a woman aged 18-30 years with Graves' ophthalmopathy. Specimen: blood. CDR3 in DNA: TGTGCCAGCAGTGCACGGCAGGGGAATCAGCCCCAGCATTTT. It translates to CASSARQGNQPQHF.